This T cell receptor (beta chain) was captured in a study of blood T cell repertoires in COVID-19. Germline V lookup: CDR1 DFQATT, CDR2 SNEGSKA (reference sequence). The CDR3 consists of 11 residues. V shed 5 bases and J shed 6 bases, with 11 bases lying between them. Authors' methods: By means of reference gene primer amplification, nucleated cell counts were estimated. Produced via immunoSEQ multiplex PCR; TCRdb's table is partial and in-frame only. The DNA was the basis for D and trimming; V, J and clone size are from that table. The sample contains approximately 270,000 clones, around 90% of which appear only once.

The source material was peripheral blood. V and J are TRBV20-1 and TRBJ2-7, with TRBD2 as a possible D gene (5 bases). The sequence derives from a man of 80 years or more with acute or convalescent COVID-19. Written as DNA, the CDR3 is TGCAGTGCTGTGGACTCGACCGAGCAGTACTTC. Amino acid sequence: CSAVDSTEQYF.